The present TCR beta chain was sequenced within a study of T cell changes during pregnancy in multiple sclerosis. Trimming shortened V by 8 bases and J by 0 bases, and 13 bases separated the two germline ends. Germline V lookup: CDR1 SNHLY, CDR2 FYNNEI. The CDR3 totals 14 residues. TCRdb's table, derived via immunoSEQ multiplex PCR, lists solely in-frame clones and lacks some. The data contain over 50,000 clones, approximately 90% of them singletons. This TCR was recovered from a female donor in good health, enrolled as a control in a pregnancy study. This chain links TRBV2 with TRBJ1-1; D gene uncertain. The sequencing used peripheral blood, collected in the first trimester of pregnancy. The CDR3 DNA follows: TGTGCCAGCTTTTCCTTCCGTTTGAACACTGAAGCTTTCTTT. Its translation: CASFSFRLNTEAFF.